This T cell receptor (beta chain) is from a study of metastatic and nonmetastatic thyroid tumors. Overall study: Peripheral blood and tumor or nodule samples from malignant and benign thyroid patients were compared. Study observations and caveats: Significantly greater TCR beta diversity was reportedly found in malignant thyroid tumors than in benign nodules (in blood and tumor).

The germline V gene encodes CDR1 DFQATT and CDR2 SNEGSKA (reference sequence). Trimming removed 7 bases from V and 4 bases from J, with 16 bases in between. CDR3 length equals 13 residues. All patients were untreated before thyroid surgery. This clone was picked up many times. Its matching antigen is unknown. Per the study methods: A papillary thyroid cancer distant-metastasis classifier was built from CDR3 differences across clinicopathological groups. TCRdb re-called clones via MiXCR from the PCR reads. TCRdb, not the authors, supplied the V and J calls. The sample contains over 20,000 clones, roughly 24% of which appear only once.

The specimen sequenced was blood. The receptor comes from a female donor with papillary thyroid cancer or a benign thyroid nodule (not recorded which). Some clones in this sample may be carry-over from other donors' samples. The chain carries TRBV20-1 and TRBJ1-1, with a possible D match to TRBD1 (6 bases). The CDR3 bases are TGCAGTGAATCGGGGGGGCGAGCCACTGAAGCTTTCTTT. Translation: CSESGGRATEAFF.